The 21 T cell receptor beta chains given below trace back to one sample, sequenced in a study of long-term antiretroviral therapy in people with HIV. Survey-level immunoSEQ v3.0 assays were run. Assay: immunoSEQ multiplex PCR; the TCRdb copy retains only in-frame clones and omits some. The data hold around 17,000 clones, with around 96% observed a single time. The sample here was unsorted PBMCs, taken approximately 11 years after starting antiretroviral therapy. All receptors come from a young man with HIV.

The chain uses TRBV4-1 and TRBJ1-3, with 7 bases aligning to TRBD1. J gave up 0 bases and V 3 bases, and 5 bases lay outside the gene matches. Looked up from germline, CDR1 is MGHRA and CDR2 is YSYEKL. The CDR3 has 16 residues. The CDR3 reads CASSQATGFSGNTIYF. The CDR3 nucleotides read TGCGCCAGCAGCCAGGCGACAGGGTTCTCTGGAAACACCATATATTTT.

The sample holds one count of this clone. The chain employs TRBV19 and TRBJ1-1, with D possibly being TRBD1 (5 bases). V lost 7 bases and J lost 10, with 19 bases in between. CDR1 is LNHDA, CDR2 SQIVND, per germline (reference sequence). There are 13 residues in the CDR3. CDR3: CASTDQGNEGAFF. The CDR3 DNA is TGTGCCAGTACCGATCAGGGAAATGAGGGAGCTTTCTTT. Full variable domain (rest looked up from reference TRBV19 and TRBJ1-1): DGGITQSPKYLFRKEGQNVTLSCEQNLNHDAMYWYRQDPGQGLRLIYYSQIVNDFQKGDIAEGYSVSREKKESFPLTVTSAQKNPTAFYLCASTDQGNEGAFFGQGTRLTVV.

The chain combines TRBV25-1 with TRBJ1-1; D unclear. V gave up 0 bases and J gave up 4 bases, with 15 bases separating them. The germline gives CDR1 MGHDK, CDR2 SYGVNS. This CDR3 is built from 16 residues. The CDR3 DNA follows: TGTGCCAGCAGTGAATATGGAGCGGTTCGGGGCACTGAAGCTTTCTTT. Translated, it gives CASSEYGAVRGTEAFF. The variable domain in full, with the rest retrieved from reference TRBV25-1 and TRBJ1-1, is EADIYQTPRYLVIGTGKKITLECSQTMGHDKMYWYQQDPGMELHLIHYSYGVNSTEKGDLSSESTVSRIRTEHFPLTLESARPSHTSQYLCASSEYGAVRGTEAFFGQGTRLTVV.

The gene calls are TRBV11-2 and TRBJ1-3; 8 bases are a match to TRBD1. This CDR3 spans 16 amino acids. Germline V gene data show CDR1 as SGHAT and CDR2 as FQNNGV. Trimming took 5 bases from V and 2 from J; bases not matched to a gene: 8. The CDR3 bases are TGTGCCAGCAGCACCCTCAGGGGGCGGACTGGAAACACCATATATTTT. This encodes CASSTLRGRTGNTIYF.

The rearrangement uses TRBV7-8 and TRBJ2-3; TRBD1 might be the D (5 bases). V was pared by 2 bases and J by 2 bases, with 11 bases between. CDR1 and CDR2 from the germline V gene are SGHVS and FQNEAQ. This CDR3 has 15 residues. The CDR3 DNA is TGTGCCAGCAGCTTACGTCGACAGATCACAGATACGCAGTATTTT. Its translation: CASSLRRQITDTQYF.

V usage is TRBV6-5 and J usage is TRBJ2-7; TRBD1 or TRBD2 may be the D gene (5 bases each). In germline, CDR1 is MNHEY, CDR2 SVGAGI. Trimming removed 6 bases from V and 3 bases from J, with 15 bases in between. The CDR3 runs to 14 residues. In DNA form, the CDR3 reads TGTGCCAGCAGCCTCCGGGGCCGCGGCTACGAGCAGTACGTC. Amino acids: CASSLRGRGYEQYV.

The chain recombines TRBV5-1 with TRBJ1-6; TRBD1 is a possible D gene (5 bases). Looked up from germline, CDR1 is SGHRS and CDR2 is YFSETQ. The ends were cut back, 0 bases at V and 6 bases at J, with 13 bases in the middle. CDR3 size: 16 residues. The DNA of the CDR3 is TGCGCCAGCAGCTTGGGCCAGGGAGGTCGTAATTCACCCCTCCACTTT. Its protein is CASSLGQGGRNSPLHF.

This chain links TRBV27 with TRBJ1-5; 9 nucleotides line up with TRBD1. The CDR3 sequence is 17 residues long. Germline V CDR1 and CDR2: MNHEY, SMNVEV (reference sequence). The J segment lost 8 bases and the V segment lost 3 bases, leaving 14 bases of the junction unmatched. CDR3 loop: CASSFLKDRGKEKPQHF. CDR3 nucleotide sequence: TGTGCCAGCAGTTTCTTAAAGGACAGGGGAAAGGAAAAGCCCCAGCATTTT.

The genes are TRBV5-8 and TRBJ1-2, with 9 bases lining up with TRBD1. Germline CDR1 and CDR2: SGHTS and YDEGEE. This CDR3 has 18 amino acids. CDR3 sequence (DNA): TGTGTCCACGTACCTTTAACCGCTGGGACAGGGATCGACTATGGCTACACCTTC. Residues: CVHVPLTAGTGIDYGYTF.

The chain has TRBV2 and TRBJ2-7; D perhaps matches TRBD2 (6 bases). The CDR3 is made up of 13 amino acids. The ends were cut back, 3 bases at V and 2 bases at J, with 8 bases in the middle. Germline V gene data show CDR1 as SNHLY and CDR2 as FYNNEI. CDR3 DNA sequence: TGTGCCAGCAGTGAGGGACTGGCCTACGAGCAGTACTTC. Its protein is CASSEGLAYEQYF.

V and J are TRBV6-1 and TRBJ2-5; D remains ambiguous. CDR3 length: 12 amino acids. Trimming removed 7 bases at V and 9 bases at J, with 15 bases between. Germline V lookup: CDR1 MNHNS, CDR2 SASEGT. The CDR3 bases are TGTGCCAGCATAGGCAGGCCCCCTTCCCAGTACTTC. Translated, it gives CASIGRPPSQYF.

This chain uses TRBV6-6 with TRBJ2-4; 8 nucleotides align to TRBD1. CDR1 and CDR2 (germline): MNHNY, SVGAGI (reference sequence). J gave up 7 bases and V 5 bases, and 7 bases lay outside the gene matches. The CDR3 has 14 residues. Here the CDR3 DNA reads TGTGCCAGCAGTAACCGGGACAGGACGAACATTCAGTACTTC. This translates into CASSNRDRTNIQYF.

The V and J genes are TRBV7-6 and TRBJ2-7; possibly TRBD2 for D (5 bases). Germline lookup yields CDR1 SGHVS and CDR2 FNYEAQ. V lost 2 bases and J lost 2, with 10 bases in between. This CDR3 has 14 amino acids. The CDR3 protein is CASSLTSGAYEQYF. The CDR3 region has the DNA TGTGCCAGCAGCTTAACGTCCGGGGCCTACGAGCAGTACTTC.

J is TRBJ1-5 and V is TRBV2; 7 nucleotides align to TRBD1. V lost 11 bases, J lost 1 base, and 11 bases stayed unmatched. Germline V gene data show CDR1 as SNHLY and CDR2 as FYNNEI. This CDR3 region has 15 residues. The DNA of the CDR3 is TGTGCCGGCTCCCAGGGGGATAGGAGCAATCAGCCCCAGCATTTT. Protein sequence: CAGSQGDRSNQPQHF. Full variable domain (remainder filled in from reference TRBV2 and TRBJ1-5): EPEVTQTPSHQVTQMGQEVILRCVPISNHLYFYWYRQILGQKVEFLVSFYNNEISEKSEIFDDQFSVERPDGSNFTLKIRSTKLEDSAMYFCAGSQGDRSNQPQHFGDGTRLSIL.

The chain employs TRBV15 and TRBJ1-1; weak D call: TRBD1 (6 bases). Germline CDR1 LNHNV, CDR2 YYDKDF (reference sequence). The CDR3 contains 18 residues. The germline V and J ends were trimmed by 4 bases and 0 bases, with 21 bases remaining between them. CDR3 coding DNA: TGTGCCACCAGCAAGCCTTTCCGGGGGCCGAACATGAACACTGAAGCTTTCTTT. Protein sequence: CATSKPFRGPNMNTEAFF.

The rearrangement links TRBV7-8 to TRBJ2-3; weak D call: TRBD1 (5 bases). V lost 0 bases and J lost 1, with 5 bases in between. In germline, CDR1 is SGHVS, CDR2 FQNEAQ. The CDR3 spans 14 residues. The CDR3 region has the DNA TGTGCCAGCAGCTTAGCGGGGCGCACAGATACGCAGTATTTT. This codes for CASSLAGRTDTQYF.

The rearrangement joins TRBV11-2 to TRBJ2-7, with 13 positions matching TRBD2. Germline-derived CDR1 and CDR2 are SGHAT and FQNNGV. Unmatched junction bases numbered 10, after V lost 3 bases and J lost 2 bases. CDR3 length: 18 amino acids. The CDR3, as DNA: TGTGCCAGCAGCTTGACTAGCGGGGGGCCCGCTTATACCTACGAGCAGTACTTC. Encoded protein: CASSLTSGGPAYTYEQYF. The entire variable domain, with the rest obtained from reference TRBV11-2 and TRBJ2-7, is as follows: EAGVAQSPRYKIIEKRQSVAFWCNPISGHATLYWYQQILGQGPKLLIQFQNNGVVDDSQLPKDRFSAERLKGVDSTLKIQPAKLEDSAVYLCASSLTSGGPAYTYEQYFGPGTRLTVT.

CDR3 amino acids: CASSVDPAGYSYNEQFF. Here the CDR3 DNA reads TGTGCCAGCAGCGTAGACCCAGCGGGTTACTCCTACAATGAGCAGTTCTTC. The chain uses TRBV9 and TRBJ2-1; TRBD2 might be the D (6 bases). The CDR3 has 17 residues. CDR1 and CDR2 from the germline V gene are SGDLS and YYNGEE. Trimming took 0 bases from V and 0 from J, leaving 13 bases between them. Full variable domain (rest looked up from reference TRBV9 and TRBJ2-1): DSGVTQTPKHLITATGQRVTLRCSPRSGDLSVYWYQQSLDQGLQFLIQYYNGEERAKGNILERFSAQQFPDLHSELNLSSLELGDSALYFCASSVDPAGYSYNEQFFGPGTRLTVL.

The chain links TRBV2 to TRBJ1-4; possibly TRBD1 for D (6 bases). Germline V gene lookup returns CDR1 SNHLY and CDR2 FYNNEI. The CDR3 extends over 12 amino acids. V was pared by 11 bases and J by 2 bases, with 9 bases between. DNA of the CDR3: TGTGCCGAGGGGGGGACTAATGAAAAACTGTTTTTT. Translating it yields CAEGGTNEKLFF.

This chain uses TRBV4-1 with TRBJ2-5, with D perhaps assigned TRBD1 or TRBD2 (5 bases each). The CDR3 runs to 15 residues. The germline V gene encodes CDR1 MGHRA and CDR2 YSYEKL. V gave up 3 bases and J gave up 5 bases, with 16 bases separating them. Written as DNA, the CDR3 is TGCGCCAGCAGCCACCACCAGGGAGATATTGAGACCCAGTACTTC. Translating gives CASSHHQGDIETQYF.

This chain connects TRBV2 to TRBJ2-5; TRBD1 matches at 12 bases. This CDR3 region has 15 residues. Trimming cost V 3 bases and J 5 bases; bases outside gene matches: 4. Per the germline V gene, CDR1 is SNHLY and CDR2 is FYNNEI. CDR3 loop: CASSDGTGGLETQYF. CDR3 coding DNA: TGTGCCAGCAGTGATGGGACAGGGGGCTTGGAGACCCAGTACTTC. The complete variable domain, with remaining parts taken from reference TRBV2 and TRBJ2-5, reads EPEVTQTPSHQVTQMGQEVILRCVPISNHLYFYWYRQILGQKVEFLVSFYNNEISEKSEIFDDQFSVERPDGSNFTLKIRSTKLEDSAMYFCASSDGTGGLETQYFGPGTRLLVL.